The 12 T cell receptor beta chains given below trace back to one sample, sequenced in a study of T cell changes during pregnancy in multiple sclerosis. Only in-frame clones appear in the TCRdb table, and some are missing; sequencing was by immunoSEQ multiplex PCR. The sample has fewer than 60,000 clones; around nine tenths are singletons. The source material was CD4+ T cells from peripheral blood mononuclear cells, sampled after pregnancy. The source is a female donor with multiple sclerosis, enrolled in a pregnancy study.

The genes are TRBV29-1 and TRBJ1-4; 9 bases match TRBD1. This CDR3 contains 13 residues. Trimming at V came to 7 bases and at J to 7 bases, leaving 7 bases not matched to a gene. In germline, CDR1 is SQVTM, CDR2 ANQGSEA. The CDR3 protein is CSASGQGTEKLFF. The DNA of the CDR3 is TGCAGCGCCTCGGGACAGGGTACTGAAAAACTGTTTTTT.

The genes are TRBV5-1 and TRBJ2-1; TRBD1 matches 8 bases. This CDR3 has 16 residues. CDR1 is SGHRS, CDR2 YFSETQ, per germline. V was clipped by 3 bases and J by 5 bases; unmatched bases: 10. As DNA, the CDR3 is TGCGCCAGCAGCTACATCGACAGGGGACGTAACAATGAGCAGTTCTTC. Translating gives CASSYIDRGRNNEQFF.

This clone appeared once. The chain employs TRBV5-4 and TRBJ2-2; 8 nucleotides line up with TRBD1. This CDR3 is built from 16 residues. Germline CDR1 and CDR2: SGHNT and YYREEE (reference sequence). The junction had 12 bases not matched to a gene; V was cut back by 4 bases and J by 7 bases. As DNA, the CDR3 is TGTGCCAGCAGCCCGGGACAGGCCTCCCTGGGCGGGGAGCTGTTTTTT. Encoded protein: CASSPGQASLGGELFF. Full variable domain (missing parts from reference TRBV5-4 and TRBJ2-2): ETGVTQSPTHLIKTRGQQVTLRCSSQSGHNTVSWYQQALGQGPQFIFQYYREEENGRGNFPPRFSGLQFPNYSSELNVNALELDDSALYLCASSPGQASLGGELFFGEGSRLTVL.

The genes are TRBV4-3 and TRBJ1-3; 10 bases fit TRBD1. CDR3 length: 15 amino acids. Germline loops: CDR1 LGHNA, CDR2 YSLEER. Losses at the gene ends were 1 base for V and 4 bases for J; bases not matched to a gene: 1. The CDR3 spells CASSQGQGAGNTIYF. As DNA, the CDR3 is TGCGCCAGCAGCCAAGGACAGGGGGCCGGAAACACCATATATTTT.

This rearrangement joins TRBV5-8 to TRBJ1-5; the D gene is possibly TRBD1 (6 bases). Deletions cut 0 bases from V and 7 bases from J, with 14 bases between. The CDR3 covers 15 residues. The germline V gene has CDR1 SGHTS and CDR2 YDEGEE. DNA for the CDR3: TGTGCCAGCAGCTTGGGTGGCAGGGGCCGACAGCCCCAGCATTTT. Amino acid sequence: CASSLGGRGRQPQHF. The complete variable domain, with remaining parts taken from reference TRBV5-8 and TRBJ1-5, reads EAGVTQSPTHLIKTRGQQATLRCSPISGHTSVYWYQQALGLGLQFLLWYDEGEERNRGNFPPRFSGRQFPNYSSELNVNALELEDSALYLCASSLGGRGRQPQHFGDGTRLSIL.

The rearrangement uses TRBV5-1 and TRBJ2-1; maybe TRBD2 (6 bases). Germline V gene lookup returns CDR1 SGHRS and CDR2 YFSETQ. The V end was cut by 4 bases, the J end by 6 bases, with 23 bases between. The CDR3 covers 17 residues. This CDR3 reads CASSPLGGGIGPNEQFF. As DNA, the CDR3 is TGCGCCAGCAGCCCCTTGGGTGGGGGGATTGGGCCCAATGAGCAGTTCTTC.

The chain uses TRBV19 and TRBJ2-1; D unresolved. With 3 bases removed from V and 9 bases from J, the gap between germline ends came to 12 bases. Germline V lookup: CDR1 LNHDA, CDR2 SQIVND (reference sequence). The CDR3 length is 13 residues. The CDR3 is CASSIQSRLEQFF. CDR3 DNA: TGTGCCAGTAGTATTCAATCTAGACTTGAGCAGTTCTTC.

This rearrangement joins TRBV30 to TRBJ2-5; 8 positions agree with TRBD1. The CDR3 length is 15 residues. V gave up 6 bases and J gave up 6 bases; unmatched junction bases: 15. Germline CDR1 GTSNPN, CDR2 SVGIG (reference sequence). As DNA, the CDR3 is TGTGCCTGCAAACCGCGGACAGGGAGGATGCAGACCCAGTACTTC. Protein: CACKPRTGRMQTQYF. Using reference TRBV30 and TRBJ2-5 for the parts outside the CDR3, the full variable domain is SQTIHQWPATLVQPVGSPLSLECTVEGTSNPNLYWYRQAAGRGLQLLFYSVGIGQISSEVPQNLSASRPQDRQFILSSKKLLLSDSGFYLCACKPRTGRMQTQYFGPGTRLLVL.

This sequence joins TRBV19 and TRBJ1-1; 9 positions agree with TRBD1. The junction had 4 bases not matched to a gene; V was cut back by 7 bases and J by 7 bases. The CDR3 loop spans 12 amino acids. Germline V lookup: CDR1 LNHDA, CDR2 SQIVND (reference sequence). DNA for the CDR3: TGTGCCAGTACACAGGGGGCCTTTGAAGCTTTCTTT. It is translated as CASTQGAFEAFF.

This chain connects TRBV6-6 to TRBJ2-7; perhaps TRBD1 as D (6 bases). Germline V gene data show CDR1 as MNHNY and CDR2 as SVGAGI (reference sequence). Deletions cut 0 bases from V and 5 bases from J, with 14 bases between. The CDR3 spans 15 residues. Here the CDR3 reads CASSYSRTAGHEQYF. The CDR3 DNA sequence: TGTGCCAGCAGTTACTCGCGGACAGCCGGACACGAGCAGTACTTC.

V usage is TRBV7-9 and J usage is TRBJ2-3; TRBD1 aligns across 10 bases. Trimming removed 5 bases from V and 5 bases from J; junction bases left unmatched: 4. Germline V lookup: CDR1 SEHNR, CDR2 FQNEAQ (reference sequence). This CDR3 is 14 amino acids long. The CDR3 coding sequence is TGTGCCAGCAGCCCCGGGACAGGGGAAGATACGCAGTATTTT. This sequence encodes CASSPGTGEDTQYF.

This sequence joins TRBV28 and TRBJ2-7; 7 bases match TRBD1. The CDR3 is made up of 16 amino acids. V trimming: 4 bases; J trimming: 0 bases; junction bases outside the gene matches: 9. Germline assignment: CDR1 MDHEN and CDR2 SYDVKM. The CDR3 bases are TGTGCCAGCAGTTCCTTCCGGGACAGAGTCTCCTACGAGCAGTACTTC. It is translated as CASSSFRDRVSYEQYF.